The rows below give T cell receptor beta chains drawn from one sample of a study of T cell responses to AZD1222 COVID-19 vaccine. The assay was immunoSEQ multiplex PCR, and TCRdb's table has in-frame clones only and misses some. This sample carries some 280,000 clones, 85% to 95% of them seen once, and the ten largest clones take less than 0.65%. Here the sequenced sample was peripheral blood, taken 28 days after the second AZD1222 dose. The source of these receptors is an adult who received the AZD1222 COVID-19 vaccine. Each CDR3 is given with its conserved first and last residue. A D gene is named only where the DNA matches it firmly. Clone sizes are given selectively: once, few, many, or a class where the clone is expanded.

clone_size: -; j_call: TRBJ2-7; d_call: -; v_call: TRBV4-3; cdr3_nt: TGCGCCAGCAGCCAAGATGGGGCTGGTTACTACGAGCAGTACTTC; cdr3_aa: CASSQDGAGYYEQYF
clone_size: -; j_call: TRBJ2-1; d_call: -; v_call: TRBV6-1; cdr3_nt: TGTGCCAGCAGTGGGTGGTACAAGGGGACCTTCTACAATGAGCAGTTCTTC; cdr3_aa: CASSGWYKGTFYNEQFF
clone_size: once; j_call: TRBJ1-1; d_call: -; v_call: TRBV28; cdr3_nt: TGTGCCAGCAGTACCCCCGACGGTATGGGGGCTTTCTTT; cdr3_aa: CASSTPDGMGAFF
clone_size: -; j_call: TRBJ2-7; d_call: TRBD2; v_call: TRBV19; cdr3_nt: TGTGCCAGTAGTATTGGGACTAGCTCCTACGAGCAGTACTTC; cdr3_aa: CASSIGTSSYEQYF
clone_size: -; j_call: TRBJ2-1; d_call: TRBD1; v_call: TRBV5-4; cdr3_nt: TGTGCCAGCAGCGTGGGACAGGGATACAATGAGCAGTTCTTC; cdr3_aa: CASSVGQGYNEQFF
clone_size: -; j_call: TRBJ2-7; d_call: -; v_call: TRBV19; cdr3_nt: TGTGCCAGTAGTATCCCGGGGAGTTACGAGCAGTACTTC; cdr3_aa: CASSIPGSYEQYF
clone_size: -; j_call: TRBJ2-5; d_call: -; v_call: TRBV2; cdr3_nt: TGTGCCAGCAGTCCCTGGGCCGGGTCAGAGACCCAGTACTTC; cdr3_aa: CASSPWAGSETQYF
clone_size: -; j_call: TRBJ2-7; d_call: -; v_call: TRBV6-5; cdr3_nt: TGTGCCACCAAGGAGACATGGCTAAACGAGCAGTACTTC; cdr3_aa: CATKETWLNEQYF
clone_size: -; j_call: TRBJ2-5; d_call: -; v_call: TRBV6-2/TRBV6-3; cdr3_nt: TGTGCCAGCAGTTCCAGAACGGAGACCCAGTACTTC; cdr3_aa: CASSSRTETQYF
clone_size: -; j_call: TRBJ2-7; d_call: TRBD2; v_call: TRBV6-2/TRBV6-3; cdr3_nt: TGTGCCAGCAGCCCCTGGACTAGCGGAGTCGCCTACGAGCAGTACTTC; cdr3_aa: CASSPWTSGVAYEQYF
clone_size: -; j_call: TRBJ1-2; d_call: TRBD1; v_call: TRBV7-9; cdr3_nt: TGTGCCAGCAGCCCGATCGGGCAGGGGGACGGTGGCTACACCTTC; cdr3_aa: CASSPIGQGDGGYTF
clone_size: -; j_call: TRBJ1-1; d_call: TRBD1; v_call: TRBV7-8; cdr3_nt: TGTGCCAGCAGCGCCCGACAGGGGAGCACTGAAGCTTTCTTT; cdr3_aa: CASSARQGSTEAFF
clone_size: -; j_call: TRBJ1-1; d_call: -; v_call: TRBV6-1; cdr3_nt: TGTGCCAGCAGTGAATCGGTGAACACTGAAGCTTTCTTT; cdr3_aa: CASSESVNTEAFF
clone_size: -; j_call: TRBJ1-4; d_call: TRBD1; v_call: TRBV5-1; cdr3_nt: TGCGCCAGCAGCTATGGACAGGGGCGTACAACTAATGAAAAACTGTTTTTT; cdr3_aa: CASSYGQGRTTNEKLFF
clone_size: -; j_call: TRBJ1-4; d_call: -; v_call: TRBV19; cdr3_nt: TGTGCCAGTAGTATTGACGGGTTTCGTAATGAAAAACTGTTTTTT; cdr3_aa: CASSIDGFRNEKLFF
clone_size: -; j_call: TRBJ2-7; d_call: -; v_call: TRBV12-3/TRBV12-4; cdr3_nt: TGTGCCAGCAGTCAAGCGAGCTCCTACGAGCAGTACTTC; cdr3_aa: CASSQASSYEQYF
clone_size: -; j_call: TRBJ2-5; d_call: -; v_call: TRBV7-7; cdr3_nt: TGTGCCAGCAGCCCGGGGGAACAAGAGACCCAGTACTTC; cdr3_aa: CASSPGEQETQYF
clone_size: -; j_call: TRBJ2-7; d_call: -; v_call: TRBV28; cdr3_nt: TGTGCCAGCAAGAGGACGGTCTCCTACGAGCAGTACTTC; cdr3_aa: CASKRTVSYEQYF
clone_size: -; j_call: TRBJ1-2; d_call: -; v_call: TRBV12-3/TRBV12-4; cdr3_nt: TGTGCCAGCAGTTTCGGCAATCGAGGCTACACCTTC; cdr3_aa: CASSFGNRGYTF
clone_size: -; j_call: TRBJ2-4; d_call: TRBD2; v_call: TRBV7-2; cdr3_nt: TGTGCCAGCAGCCCGGGGGGGAACATTCAGTACTTC; cdr3_aa: CASSPGGNIQYF
clone_size: -; j_call: TRBJ1-6; d_call: -; v_call: TRBV6-5; cdr3_nt: TGTGCCAGCAGTCGGGGAGCCATATATAATTCACCCCTCCACTTT; cdr3_aa: CASSRGAIYNSPLHF
clone_size: -; j_call: TRBJ2-7; d_call: -; v_call: TRBV5-1; cdr3_nt: TGCGCCAGCAGCTTAGGACAAACTTCCACCTACGAGCAGTACTTC; cdr3_aa: CASSLGQTSTYEQYF
clone_size: -; j_call: TRBJ2-3; d_call: -; v_call: TRBV5-1; cdr3_nt: TGCGCCAGCAGTGGAGGGGATGGGGTAAAAGATACGCAGTATTTT; cdr3_aa: CASSGGDGVKDTQYF
clone_size: -; j_call: TRBJ1-1; d_call: -; v_call: TRBV12-3/TRBV12-4; cdr3_nt: TGTGCCAGCAGTTCGGACGCGCGGGCTGAAGCTTTCTTT; cdr3_aa: CASSSDARAEAFF
clone_size: -; j_call: TRBJ2-3; d_call: TRBD2; v_call: TRBV7-2; cdr3_nt: TGTGCCAGCAGCCCAAAGACTAGCGGACGCACAGATACGCAGTATTTT; cdr3_aa: CASSPKTSGRTDTQYF
clone_size: -; j_call: TRBJ2-7; d_call: -; v_call: TRBV5-1; cdr3_nt: TGCGCCAGCAGCTTGGAGGGTTTCTACGAGCAGTACTTC; cdr3_aa: CASSLEGFYEQYF
clone_size: -; j_call: TRBJ2-7; d_call: -; v_call: TRBV2; cdr3_nt: TGTGCCAGCACCTTGACAGTGTACGAGCAGTACTTC; cdr3_aa: CASTLTVYEQYF
clone_size: once; j_call: TRBJ1-2; d_call: TRBD1; v_call: TRBV7-3; cdr3_nt: TGTGCCAGCAGCTTCGGAGGGGGCGGTGGCTACACCTTC; cdr3_aa: CASSFGGGGGYTF
clone_size: -; j_call: TRBJ2-7; d_call: TRBD1; v_call: TRBV5-4; cdr3_nt: TGTGCCAGCAGCCGCTCGGGACAGGGTGAGGATGAGCAGTACTTC; cdr3_aa: CASSRSGQGEDEQYF
clone_size: -; j_call: TRBJ1-1; d_call: TRBD1; v_call: TRBV27; cdr3_nt: TGTGCCAGCAGTTTCCGACAGGGGGCGCCTCCTGAAGCTTTCTTT; cdr3_aa: CASSFRQGAPPEAFF
clone_size: -; j_call: TRBJ1-5; d_call: -; v_call: TRBV28; cdr3_nt: TGTGCCAGCACCGAGGAGGCGGTCCAGCCCCAGCATTTT; cdr3_aa: CASTEEAVQPQHF
clone_size: -; j_call: TRBJ1-6; d_call: -; v_call: TRBV27; cdr3_nt: TGTGCCAGCAGTTCCCCCAATTCACCCCTCCACTTT; cdr3_aa: CASSSPNSPLHF
clone_size: -; j_call: TRBJ1-3; d_call: -; v_call: TRBV28; cdr3_nt: TGTGCCAGCAGCCAACCGGGGGCAATCGGGGATTTT; cdr3_aa: CASSQPGAIGDF
clone_size: -; j_call: TRBJ1-1; d_call: -; v_call: TRBV27; cdr3_nt: TGTGCCAGCAGTTTACCAGGGTTGGGGTTTGAGGGGGCTTTCTTT; cdr3_aa: CASSLPGLGFEGAFF
clone_size: -; j_call: TRBJ2-5; d_call: TRBD1; v_call: TRBV6-5; cdr3_nt: TGTGCCAGCAGTTGGACAGGGCAAGAGACCCAGTACTTC; cdr3_aa: CASSWTGQETQYF
clone_size: -; j_call: TRBJ2-7; d_call: TRBD2; v_call: TRBV19; cdr3_nt: TGTGCCAGTAGTATGGGACTACGGAACTCCTACGAGCAGTACTTC; cdr3_aa: CASSMGLRNSYEQYF
clone_size: few; j_call: TRBJ1-2; d_call: -; v_call: TRBV27; cdr3_nt: TGTGCCAGCAGTAGAAAGGGCTTCTATGGCTACACCTTC; cdr3_aa: CASSRKGFYGYTF
clone_size: -; j_call: TRBJ1-4; d_call: TRBD1; v_call: TRBV4-1; cdr3_nt: TGCGCCAGCGGGACAGCGGTCTTTAATGAAAAACTGTTTTTT; cdr3_aa: CASGTAVFNEKLFF
clone_size: few; j_call: TRBJ1-4; d_call: -; v_call: TRBV10-3; cdr3_nt: TGTGCCATACAGGGAGCAACTAATGAAAAACTGTTTTTT; cdr3_aa: CAIQGATNEKLFF
clone_size: -; j_call: TRBJ2-3; d_call: -; v_call: TRBV5-6; cdr3_nt: TGTGCCAGCAGCTTGGGGGGGCGGGATACGCAGTATTTT; cdr3_aa: CASSLGGRDTQYF
clone_size: -; j_call: TRBJ2-5; d_call: -; v_call: TRBV28; cdr3_nt: TGTGCCAGCAGTTTACTGGGGCGGGAGACCCAGTACTTC; cdr3_aa: CASSLLGRETQYF
clone_size: -; j_call: TRBJ2-5; d_call: -; v_call: TRBV2; cdr3_nt: TGTGCCAGCAGTGGCGCGGCCTCGTTTGGGGACCAGTACTTC; cdr3_aa: CASSGAASFGDQYF
clone_size: once; j_call: TRBJ2-7; d_call: -; v_call: TRBV6-5; cdr3_nt: TGTGCCAGCAGCTCCTTGGACGAGCAGTACTTC; cdr3_aa: CASSSLDEQYF
clone_size: few; j_call: TRBJ1-5; d_call: -; v_call: TRBV19; cdr3_nt: TGTGCCAGTAAGGATAGCAATCAGCCCCAGCATTTT; cdr3_aa: CASKDSNQPQHF
clone_size: -; j_call: TRBJ1-5; d_call: TRBD1; v_call: TRBV27; cdr3_nt: TGTGCCAGCAGTACATCCGGGACAGATCAGCCCCAGCATTTT; cdr3_aa: CASSTSGTDQPQHF
clone_size: -; j_call: TRBJ2-7; d_call: -; v_call: TRBV18; cdr3_nt: TGTGCCAGCTCACCACCGGCTGGAGACCACGAGCAGTACTTC; cdr3_aa: CASSPPAGDHEQYF
clone_size: -; j_call: TRBJ2-5; d_call: -; v_call: TRBV18; cdr3_nt: TGTGCCAGCTCACCCCGGTTCAGTCAAGAGACCCAGTACTTC; cdr3_aa: CASSPRFSQETQYF